Shown below are 21 T cell receptor beta chains from a single sample sequenced in a study of CD8 T cells in ankylosing spondylitis. General study findings and limits: In ankylosing spondylitis blood, a motif of roughly 8 highly homologous TCR beta variants appeared characteristic.

Antigens for these TCRs are unknown. TCRdb ran MiXCR on the 5' RACE reads and lists one entry per CDR3 protein. The sample includes 450,000 to 550,000 distinct CDR3 sequences, less than 6% of them seen just once. The sequenced sample was blood, either unsorted or a sorted T cell fraction (not recorded which). The origin of the receptors is a male donor with ankylosing spondylitis.

This clonotype was counted many times. The rearrangement joins TRBV7-2 to TRBJ2-3, with D tentatively TRBD1 (6 bases). V was shortened by 5 bases and J by 5 bases, with 17 bases between the two germline ends. The CDR3 contains 15 residues. From germline, CDR1 is SGHTA and CDR2 FQGNSA. The CDR3 protein is CASSTRGGRGDTQYF. CDR3 in DNA: TGTGCCAGCAGCACACGAGGGGGACGGGGAGATACGCAGTATTTT.

Ten or more counts support this clonotype. The gene calls are TRBV9 and TRBJ1-1, with TRBD1 matching over 7 bases. CDR1 is SGDLS, CDR2 YYNGEE, per germline. With V trimmed by 1 base and J by 5 bases, 11 bases remained unmatched. CDR3 length: 16 amino acids. The CDR3 loop reads CASSVQGGQVGTEAFF. The CDR3 bases are TGTGCCAGCAGCGTACAGGGGGGCCAAGTGGGAACTGAAGCTTTCTTT.

This clonotype was detected ten times or more. The chain recombines TRBV12-3 or TRBV12-4 with TRBJ2-7; TRBD1 aligns across 7 bases. After removal of 3 bases from V and 3 bases from J, the junction contained 8 bases not matched to a gene. The CDR3 has 15 residues. The DNA for the CDR3 is TGTGCCAGCAGTTTGGCAGGGGGACAAAACTACGAGCAGTACTTC. Its protein product is CASSLAGGQNYEQYF.

V and J are TRBV6-1 and TRBJ2-2; D perhaps matches TRBD1 (6 bases). CDR3 length: 15 residues. Germline values: CDR1 MNHNS, CDR2 SASEGT. Trimming left V 7 bases short and J 2 bases short, with 14 bases between. The CDR3, as DNA: TGTGCCAGCAACCTCAGGGGTCCCAACACCGGGGAGCTGTTTTTT. As protein: CASNLRGPNTGELFF.

This clonotype occurred a few times. This rearrangement joins TRBV3-1 to TRBJ1-3; the D is unclear. This CDR3 is 14 amino acids long. CDR1 is LGHDT and CDR2 is YNNKEL in the germline V gene (reference sequence). Trimming stripped 7 bases from V and 0 bases from J, with 10 bases between. CDR3 in amino acids: CASTATVSGNTIYF. The CDR3 DNA sequence: TGTGCCAGCACCGCGACGGTCTCTGGAAACACCATATATTTT.

This clonotype has ten or more counts. This chain joins TRBV6-6 and TRBJ1-2; 10 bases are a match to TRBD1. The V and J ends lost 4 bases and 8 bases, in that order; junction bases with no gene match: 4. Germline CDR1 and CDR2: MNHNY and SVGAGI (reference sequence). The CDR3 sequence is 13 residues long. Here the CDR3 DNA reads TGTGCCAGCAGTTGGGGACAGGGGAACGGCTACACCTTC. The encoded protein is CASSWGQGNGYTF.

The genes are TRBV5-1 and TRBJ2-7; 9 bases are a match to TRBD2. This CDR3 comprises 14 residues. Germline loops: CDR1 SGHRS, CDR2 YFSETQ. Trimming took 4 bases from V and 6 from J; bases not matched to a gene: 8. The CDR3 DNA reads TGCGCCAGCAGCACATTAGCGGGAGTCTCCGAGCAGTACTTC. Protein product: CASSTLAGVSEQYF.

At least ten counts were recorded for this clonotype. The chain links TRBV6-5 to TRBJ1-2; D is unclear. The germline CDR1 and CDR2 sequences are MNHEY and SVGAGI. The CDR3 totals 11 residues. Trimming cost V 2 bases and J 8 bases, with 6 bases left between them. The CDR3 bases are TGTGCCAGCAGTTACCTGGGCGGCTACACCTTC. Translation gives CASSYLGGYTF.

The rearrangement joins TRBV11-2 to TRBJ2-5; 7 nucleotides match TRBD2. The V gene end was trimmed by 5 bases and the J gene end by 6 bases; junction bases not matched to a gene: 6. The CDR3 is 13 amino acids. CDR1 is SGHAT, CDR2 FQNNGV, per germline. CDR3 DNA: TGTGCCAGCAGCCGGACTAGTTTAAAGACCCAGTACTTC. Protein product: CASSRTSLKTQYF.

This clonotype came up many times. Since a much larger clone is just one base distant, this may be a read error. This chain joins TRBV9 and TRBJ2-3; D ambiguous. V lost 0 bases to trimming and J lost 2 bases, with 1 base between them. The germline V gene encodes CDR1 SGDLS and CDR2 YYNGEE. The CDR3 runs to 12 residues. CDR3 region: CASSVDTDTQYF. The CDR3 DNA reads TGTGCCAGCAGCGTAGACACAGATACGCAGTATTTT.

Many counts were recorded for this clonotype. This sequence joins TRBV15 and TRBJ2-6; D gene uncertain. Germline V lookup: CDR1 LNHNV, CDR2 YYDKDF (reference sequence). This CDR3 is 14 amino acids long. Trimming cost V 1 base and J 9 bases, with 10 bases left between them. In nucleotides, the CDR3 is TGTGCCACCAGCAGAGTCATGTCCAACAACGTCCTGACTTTC. Translating gives CATSRVMSNNVLTF.

There are many counts of this clonotype. The chain joins TRBV4-2 to TRBJ2-5; TRBD2 agrees at 9 bases. V lost 2 bases and J lost 2; bases outside the gene matches: 6. Per germline, CDR1 LGHNA and CDR2 YNFKEQ. This CDR3 is built from 16 residues. The CDR3 spells CASSQTSTSGQETQYF. The CDR3 DNA reads TGTGCCAGCAGCCAAACCTCGACTAGCGGACAAGAGACCCAGTACTTC.

This clonotype was recorded many times. This chain joins TRBV9 and TRBJ1-3, with D maybe TRBD1 (6 bases). The CDR3 totals 16 residues. V lost 4 bases to trimming and J lost 0 bases, with 14 bases between them. The germline V gene has CDR1 SGDLS and CDR2 YYNGEE. The CDR3 DNA is TGTGCCAGCAGCCAACAGGACAGCCGCTCTGGAAACACCATATATTTT. It codes for CASSQQDSRSGNTIYF.

This clonotype was counted only a few times. The chain recombines TRBV6-5 with TRBJ2-1; D is undetermined. Germline CDR1 reads MNHEY; CDR2 reads SVGAGI. CDR3 length equals 15 residues. Trimming pared 0 bases from V and 4 bases from J, leaving 10 bases between. Written as DNA, the CDR3 is TGTGCCAGCAGTTACTCAGGGCAGTCTTACAATGAGCAGTTCTTC. This codes for CASSYSGQSYNEQFF.

This clonotype appeared many times. V and J are TRBV2 and TRBJ1-1, with 7 nucleotides matching TRBD1. Losses at the gene ends were 7 bases for V and 2 bases for J; bases not matched to a gene: 10. Germline-derived CDR1 and CDR2 are SNHLY and FYNNEI. This CDR3 comprises 15 residues. The CDR3 DNA is TGTGCCAGCACCATACAGGGGAGGGTTAACACTGAAGCTTTCTTT. Encoded protein: CASTIQGRVNTEAFF.

The rearrangement uses TRBV29-1 and TRBJ2-1; D is possibly TRBD2 (7 bases). CDR1 and CDR2 from the germline V gene are SQVTM and ANQGSEA. The CDR3 runs 15 residues. Trimming removed 7 bases at V and 7 bases at J, with 23 bases between. CDR3 coding DNA: TGCAGCGCACCTCGGTCGGGGGGCACTAGGAATGAGCAGTTCTTC. It encodes CSAPRSGGTRNEQFF.

The chain employs TRBV6-1 and TRBJ1-2; D is unresolved. This CDR3 is 13 amino acids long. The V end lost 6 bases, the J end lost 4 bases, and 12 bases lay between the germline ends. Germline V gene data show CDR1 as MNHNS and CDR2 as SASEGT. CDR3 coding DNA: TGTGCCAGCAGGACTGGACGGCTCTATGGCTACACCTTC. Its protein product is CASRTGRLYGYTF.

This clonotype occurred many times. The chain combines TRBV6-2 or TRBV6-3 with TRBJ1-5; 7 bases agree with TRBD1. This CDR3 has 14 amino acids. The junction had 11 bases not matched to a gene; V was cut back by 6 bases and J by 9 bases. CDR1 is MNHEY and CDR2 is SVGEGT in the germline V gene. CDR3 nucleotides: TGTGCCAGCAGCACGACAGGGTCTTTACTGCCCCAGCATTTT. As protein: CASSTTGSLLPQHF.

The table lists this clonotype with many counts. The chain carries TRBV5-1 and TRBJ2-2, with 7 bases aligning to TRBD1. Germline V gives CDR1 SGHRS, CDR2 YFSETQ. Unmatched junction bases numbered 8, after V lost 4 bases and J lost 2 bases. This CDR3 spans 16 amino acids. This CDR3 is CASSIQRQGNTGELFF. CDR3 DNA sequence: TGCGCCAGCAGCATACAACGACAGGGCAACACCGGGGAGCTGTTTTTT.

This clonotype has a count of ten or more. The gene calls are TRBV28 and TRBJ2-1, with D possibly TRBD1 on 5 matching bases. The length of the CDR3 is 14 residues. Germline-derived CDR1 and CDR2 are MDHEN and SYDVKM. Trimming took off 8 bases at V and 0 bases at J, with 11 bases between the two ends. CDR3 bases: TGTGCCAGCGCCCCAGGGAACTCCTACAATGAGCAGTTCTTC. Protein: CASAPGNSYNEQFF. Looking up the rest from reference TRBV28 and TRBJ2-1 gives the full variable domain: DVKVTQSSRYLVKRTGEKVFLECVQDMDHENMFWYRQDPGLGLRLIYFSYDVKMKEKGDIPEGYSVSREKKERFSLILESASTNQTSMYLCASAPGNSYNEQFFGPGTRLTVL.

Many counts were recorded for this clonotype. The chain recombines TRBV27 with TRBJ2-4; 10 nucleotides match TRBD2. The CDR3 totals 16 residues. The V gene end was trimmed by 1 base and the J gene end by 1 base; junction bases not matched to a gene: 1. Germline CDR1 reads MNHEY; CDR2 reads SMNVEV (reference sequence). Here the CDR3 reads CASSLYSGRAKNIQYF. DNA of the CDR3: TGTGCCAGCAGTTTATATAGCGGGAGGGCCAAAAACATTCAGTACTTC.